A single sample gave rise to the 24 T cell receptor beta chains below, sequenced in a study of blood T cell repertoires in COVID-19. Method: immunoSEQ multiplex PCR; TCRdb's copy keeps in-frame clones and lacks some. Among some 80,000 clones listed, roughly 80% were seen once. Sequencing used peripheral blood. The origin of the receptors is a woman in her seventies with acute or convalescent COVID-19.

This clone was recorded only once. This rearrangement joins TRBV6-1 to TRBJ2-1, with D possibly matching TRBD2 (6 bases). V was shortened by 0 bases and J by 9 bases, with 9 bases between the two germline ends. The CDR3 length is 13 residues. Germline CDR1 reads MNHNS; CDR2 reads SASEGT. CDR3 amino acids: CASSEAEGVEQFF. The CDR3 nucleotides are TGTGCCAGCAGTGAAGCGGAGGGAGTTGAGCAGTTCTTC.

Remarks on this clone: One end of the junction is discordant with germline, which a read error may explain. V usage is TRBV2 and J usage is TRBJ1-2, with 9 bases lining up with TRBD1. CDR3 size: 15 residues. Looked up from germline, CDR1 is SNHLY and CDR2 is FYNNEI. CDR3 sequence: CASREGTGSNYGYTF. The CDR3 region has the DNA TGTGCCAGCAGAGAAGGGACAGGGTCTAACTATGGCTACACCTTC.

This clone was seen once. This chain uses TRBV3-1 (or the pseudogene TRBV3-2) with TRBJ2-7, with D possibly matching TRBD2 (5 bases). CDR3 length: 15 residues. Germline V lookup: CDR1 LGHDT, CDR2 YNNKEL (reference sequence). V gave up 1 base and J gave up 2 bases, with 12 bases separating them. The CDR3 reads CASSQVWEPTYEQYF. In DNA form, the CDR3 reads TGTGCCAGCAGCCAAGTCTGGGAGCCCACCTACGAGCAGTACTTC.

The chain links TRBV18 to TRBJ2-5; 7 bases match TRBD1. CDR3 size: 14 residues. V lost 3 bases to trimming and J lost 2 bases; unmatched junction nucleotides: 3. Germline-derived CDR1 and CDR2 are KGHSH and LQKENI. The chain's CDR3 is CASSPGTEQETQYF. In DNA, the CDR3 is TGTGCCAGCTCACCTGGGACAGAACAAGAGACCCAGTACTTC.

V and J are TRBV11-2 and TRBJ2-1; 7 bases are a match to TRBD1. This CDR3 contains 15 residues. Trimming at V came to 1 base and at J to 10 bases, leaving 10 bases not matched to a gene. The germline gives CDR1 SGHAT, CDR2 FQNNGV. The CDR3 loop is CASSLGRGGPSEQFF. As DNA, the CDR3 is TGTGCCAGCAGCTTAGGTAGAGGGGGCCCCTCGGAGCAGTTCTTC.

The CDR3 coding sequence is TGTGCCAGCAGACGCGCGGGGGGCATAAGCGGGGAGCTGTTTTTT. It specifies CASRRAGGISGELFF. This chain links TRBV27 with TRBJ2-2; TRBD2 aligns across 8 bases. In germline, CDR1 is MNHEY, CDR2 SMNVEV (reference sequence). The CDR3 runs to 15 residues. Losses at the gene ends were 6 bases for V and 7 bases for J; bases not matched to a gene: 10.

The genes are TRBV20-1 and TRBJ2-7, with TRBD2 matching over 7 bases. Trimming removed 3 bases from V and 3 bases from J; junction bases left unmatched: 8. This CDR3 has 14 amino acids. Germline values: CDR1 DFQATT, CDR2 SNEGSKA (reference sequence). CDR3 loop: CSASFRGSNYEQYF. The CDR3 DNA reads as TGCAGTGCTAGTTTCCGCGGGAGTAACTACGAGCAGTACTTC.

V is TRBV10-3 and J is TRBJ1-3; a weak D match, TRBD1 (5 bases). Trimming pared 0 bases from V and 5 bases from J, leaving 14 bases between. The CDR3 length is 16 residues. CDR1 is ENHRY and CDR2 is SYGVKD in the germline V gene. This CDR3 is CAISESAGVTRNTIYF. The CDR3 coding sequence is TGTGCCATCAGTGAGTCGGCGGGGGTCACCCGAAACACCATATATTTT.

The genes are TRBV2 and TRBJ2-7; unclear D gene. The CDR3 consists of 13 residues. Trimming stripped 6 bases from V and 0 bases from J, with 9 bases between. Looked up from germline, CDR1 is SNHLY and CDR2 is FYNNEI. The CDR3: CASRRSFSYEQYF. The CDR3 DNA follows: TGTGCCAGCAGGAGGAGTTTCTCCTACGAGCAGTACTTC.

V gene TRBV5-1 combines with J gene TRBJ2-6; no reliable D call. The CDR3 spans 14 residues. The germline CDR1 and CDR2 sequences are SGHRS and YFSETQ. V shed 4 bases and J shed 0 bases, with 5 bases lying between them. This CDR3 reads CASSLYSGANVLTF. The CDR3 coding sequence is TGCGCCAGCAGCCTTTACTCTGGGGCCAACGTCCTGACTTTC.

The CDR3 region is CASSPYETPTDFYGYTF. The CDR3 region has the DNA TGTGCCAGCTCACCATATGAAACCCCGACAGACTTCTATGGCTACACCTTC. The chain couples TRBV18 to TRBJ1-2, with a possible D match to TRBD1 (5 bases). CDR3 size: 17 residues. V lost 2 bases, J lost 4 bases, and 20 bases lay in between. Germline V gene sequence: CDR1 KGHSH, CDR2 LQKENI.

This clone was picked up a small number of times. The chain employs TRBV14 and TRBJ2-3; perhaps TRBD2 as D (5 bases). CDR1 is SGHDN, CDR2 FVKESK, per germline. Trimming stripped 0 bases from V and 0 bases from J, with 16 bases between. The CDR3 is 18 residues long. CDR3 coding DNA: TGTGCCAGCAGCCAAGATTATATGACGGGAATTAGCACAGATACGCAGTATTTT. Its translation is CASSQDYMTGISTDTQYF.

The CDR3 nucleotides read TGTGCCAGCAGTGTAACAAAAGAGACCCAGTACTTC. This codes for CASSVTKETQYF. The chain combines TRBV2 with TRBJ2-5; D gene ambiguous. The length of the CDR3 is 12 residues. Per the germline V gene, CDR1 is SNHLY and CDR2 is FYNNEI. V was clipped by 4 bases and J by 3 bases, with 6 bases between them.

This clone was counted once. The V call is TRBV9, the J call TRBJ2-3; the match to TRBD1 covers 7 bases. The length of the CDR3 is 15 residues. V dropped 4 bases and J dropped 4; count of bases not matched to a gene: 9. Germline assignment: CDR1 SGDLS and CDR2 YYNGEE. The CDR3 region has the DNA TGTGCCAGCAGCCCCGGGACAGTTCGGGCAGATACGCAGTATTTT. It encodes CASSPGTVRADTQYF.

This clone occurred once. CDR3 loop: CASRGLLSGEQYF. The CDR3 DNA reads TGTGCCAGCAGGGGACTCCTCTCGGGGGAGCAGTACTTC. This chain joins TRBV6-5 and TRBJ2-7; possibly TRBD2 for D (6 bases). The CDR3 totals 13 residues. Trimming removed 6 bases from V and 7 bases from J, with 16 bases in between. Germline V CDR1 and CDR2: MNHEY, SVGAGI.

The V gene is TRBV11-2, the J gene TRBJ1-2; 8 bases are a match to TRBD1. The V and J ends lost 1 base and 6 bases, in that order; junction bases with no gene match: 4. Germline V lookup: CDR1 SGHAT, CDR2 FQNNGV. The CDR3 contains 14 residues. CDR3 amino acids: CASSLGGRGHGYTF. The CDR3 DNA reads as TGTGCCAGCAGCTTAGGGGGCAGGGGGCATGGCTACACCTTC.

J is TRBJ1-5 and V is TRBV5-1; D remains unclear. Germline loops: CDR1 SGHRS, CDR2 YFSETQ. The CDR3 covers 14 residues. V was clipped by 0 bases and J by 1 base, with 5 bases between them. For the CDR3, the DNA is TGCGCCAGCAGCTTGGGGCAGAGCAATCAGCCCCAGCATTTT. Translation: CASSLGQSNQPQHF.

The gene calls are TRBV9 and TRBJ1-6; the D is unclear. The CDR3 spans 13 residues. Germline assignment: CDR1 SGDLS and CDR2 YYNGEE. V shed 2 bases and J shed 7 bases, with 7 bases lying between them. The CDR3 here is CASSVLENSPLHF. CDR3 nucleotide sequence: TGTGCCAGCAGCGTTTTGGAGAATTCACCCCTCCACTTT.

The chain links TRBV19 to TRBJ1-2, with 8 bases matching TRBD1. The V and J ends lost 6 bases and 8 bases, in that order; junction bases with no gene match: 5. The CDR3 consists of 12 residues. Germline-derived CDR1 and CDR2 are LNHDA and SQIVND (reference sequence). As DNA, the CDR3 is TGTGCCAGTAGGACAGGGGAGGTCGGCTACACCTTC. Encoded protein: CASRTGEVGYTF.

J is TRBJ1-2 and V is TRBV20-1, with no clear D. Germline CDR1 is DFQATT and CDR2 is SNEGSKA (reference sequence). The CDR3 loop spans 11 amino acids. The ends were cut back, 6 bases at V and 0 bases at J, with 5 bases in the middle. The CDR3 protein is CSAHTNYGYTF. As DNA, the CDR3 is TGCAGTGCGCACACTAACTATGGCTACACCTTC.

J is TRBJ2-5 and V is TRBV3-1 (or the pseudogene TRBV3-2); maybe TRBD1 (6 bases). The length of the CDR3 is 15 residues. Trimming removed 4 bases from V and 2 bases from J, with 14 bases in between. Germline V gene data show CDR1 as LGHDT and CDR2 as YNNKEL (reference sequence). Written as DNA, the CDR3 is TGTGCCAGCAGCCTACCGGGACATATACAAGAGACCCAGTACTTC. It encodes CASSLPGHIQETQYF.

The chain carries TRBV6-5 and TRBJ2-3, with TRBD2 identical over 12 bases. V shed 6 bases and J 5 bases; nucleotides not matched to a gene: 6. The length of the CDR3 is 15 residues. Germline V gene data show CDR1 as MNHEY and CDR2 as SVGAGI. The CDR3, as DNA: TGTGCCAGCAGCGGACTAGCGGGGAGGGTAGATACGCAGTATTTT. This translates into CASSGLAGRVDTQYF.

The V gene is TRBV9, the J gene TRBJ2-2, with D perhaps TRBD2 (6 bases). In germline, CDR1 is SGDLS, CDR2 YYNGEE. The CDR3 spans 14 residues. The ends were cut back, 6 bases at V and 0 bases at J, with 9 bases in the middle. The CDR3 spells CASNQRANTGELFF. In DNA, the CDR3 is TGTGCCAGCAACCAGCGGGCGAACACCGGGGAGCTGTTTTTT.

This clone was seen only a few times. The rearrangement links TRBV3-1 (or the pseudogene TRBV3-2) to TRBJ1-2; maybe TRBD1 (5 bases). The CDR3 sequence is 13 residues long. Looked up from germline, CDR1 is LGHDT and CDR2 is YNNKEL (reference sequence). V was shortened by 4 bases and J by 2 bases, with 8 bases between the two germline ends. CDR3 DNA: TGTGCCAGCAGCCTCGACAGCAACTATGGCTACACCTTC. It encodes CASSLDSNYGYTF.